The 24 T cell receptor beta chains given below trace back to one sample, sequenced in a study of T cell changes during pregnancy in multiple sclerosis. Here immunoSEQ multiplex PCR was the method, and the copy in TCRdb shows in-frame clones only, minus some. Of 20,000 to 25,000 clones in the sample, around four fifths were seen once. The source was CD8+ T cells from peripheral blood mononuclear cells, collected in the first trimester of pregnancy. These receptors all come from a female donor in good health, enrolled as a control in a pregnancy study.

The chain recombines TRBV29-1 with TRBJ1-1, with 10 bases that match TRBD1. The V gene's germline CDR1 is SQVTM and CDR2 ANQGSEA. The V and J ends lost 7 bases and 6 bases, in that order; junction bases with no gene match: 14. The CDR3 consists of 15 residues. CDR3 in DNA: TGCAGCGCCGGGGGGGGACAGGGGATCAGGGCTGAAGCTTTCTTT. Its translation is CSAGGGQGIRAEAFF.

The chain carries TRBV15 and TRBJ2-7; 10 positions agree with TRBD2. Germline V CDR1 and CDR2: LNHNV, YYDKDF (reference sequence). The V and J ends lost 0 bases and 5 bases, in that order; junction bases with no gene match: 4. The CDR3 runs 15 residues. Written as DNA, the CDR3 is TGTGCCACCAGCAGAGAGAGCGGGGGGGCCGACGAGCAGTACTTC. This translates into CATSRESGGADEQYF. The entire variable domain, with the rest obtained from reference TRBV15 and TRBJ2-7, is as follows: DAMVIQNPRYQVTQFGKPVTLSCSQTLNHNVMYWYQQKSSQAPKLLFHYYDKDFNNEADTPDNFQSRRPNTSFCFLDIRSPGLGDTAMYLCATSRESGGADEQYFGPGTRLTVT.

The chain carries TRBV27 and TRBJ2-3; possible D gene TRBD2, 5 bases. V was trimmed by 4 bases and J by 2 bases, leaving 10 bases between them. CDR3 length: 14 amino acids. Germline CDR1 is MNHEY and CDR2 is SMNVEV (reference sequence). CDR3 region: CASSSRTLTDTQYF. CDR3 in DNA: TGTGCCAGCAGTTCTCGGACTCTCACAGATACGCAGTATTTT.

This sequence joins TRBV5-8 and TRBJ1-6; TRBD1 agrees at 9 bases. The J segment lost 9 bases and the V segment lost 0 bases, leaving 13 bases of the junction unmatched. The CDR3 totals 18 residues. Germline V gene data show CDR1 as SGHTS and CDR2 as YDEGEE. The CDR3 protein is CASSLEALTGTGSSPLHF. The CDR3 DNA reads as TGTGCCAGCAGCTTGGAAGCCCTCACCGGGACAGGGAGTTCACCCCTCCACTTT.

This chain joins TRBV4-3 and TRBJ1-2; no firm D call. The CDR3 consists of 16 residues. The V end was cut by 0 bases, the J end by 4 bases, with 15 bases between. Germline loops: CDR1 LGHNA, CDR2 YSLEER. This chain's CDR3 is CASSQDVSSTGYGYTF. Here the CDR3 DNA reads TGCGCCAGCAGCCAAGACGTTAGCAGTACCGGCTATGGCTACACCTTC.

The chain uses TRBV9 and TRBJ2-1, with 13 bases that match TRBD2. CDR1 is SGDLS and CDR2 is YYNGEE in the germline V gene. This CDR3 comprises 18 residues. V gave up 3 bases and J gave up 2 bases; unmatched junction bases: 8. The CDR3 nucleotides read TGTGCCAGCAGCGCGGAAGTAGGACTAGCGGGAGCCTACAATGAGCAGTTCTTC. This sequence encodes CASSAEVGLAGAYNEQFF.

This chain uses TRBV6-6 with TRBJ1-1; tentative D call: TRBD1 (6 bases). This CDR3 has 14 amino acids. V was trimmed by 4 bases and J by 7 bases, leaving 16 bases between them. In germline, CDR1 is MNHNY, CDR2 SVGAGI (reference sequence). In nucleotides, the CDR3 is TGTGCCAGCAGTTGGGATACCGCGACAGGTGAAGCTTTCTTT. This sequence encodes CASSWDTATGEAFF.

The J gene is TRBJ1-1, the V gene TRBV28; D may be TRBD1 (6 bases). The germline V gene has CDR1 MDHEN and CDR2 SYDVKM. V gave up 8 bases and J gave up 5 bases, with 12 bases separating them. This CDR3 has 12 amino acids. In nucleotides, the CDR3 is TGTGCCAGCGTAGCAGGGGAAACTGAAGCTTTCTTT. Translating it yields CASVAGETEAFF.

The chain joins TRBV11-2 to TRBJ1-5; the D gene is possibly TRBD1 (5 bases). The CDR3 extends over 15 amino acids. V lost 5 bases and J lost 2, with 13 bases in between. Germline assignment: CDR1 SGHAT and CDR2 FQNNGV. CDR3 nucleotides: TGTGCCAGCAGCCTAACCGGGGGTGGCAATCAGCCCCAGCATTTT. Encoded protein: CASSLTGGGNQPQHF.

The chain is built from TRBV5-6 and TRBJ2-3, with 8 bases lining up with TRBD1. The V and J ends lost 2 bases and 1 base, in that order; junction bases with no gene match: 9. Germline V gives CDR1 SGHDT, CDR2 YYEEEE. This CDR3 has 17 residues. The CDR3 spells CASSLSQGAFGTDTQYF. The CDR3 DNA reads TGTGCCAGCAGCTTAAGTCAGGGGGCGTTTGGCACAGATACGCAGTATTTT.

The chain employs TRBV9 and TRBJ2-6; the match to TRBD2 covers 12 bases. CDR3 length equals 18 residues. With 0 bases clipped from V and 2 bases from J, the junction kept 3 bases outside the gene matches. Germline values: CDR1 SGDLS, CDR2 YYNGEE. In DNA form, the CDR3 reads TGTGCCAGCAGCGTAGCACTAGCGGGAGGTCCTGGGGCCAACGTCCTGACTTTC. Translation gives CASSVALAGGPGANVLTF.

The chain joins TRBV21-1 to TRBJ1-2; the table assigns TRBD1, which was not confirmed against the DNA. TRBV21-1 corresponds to a pseudogene. This CDR3 spans 18 amino acids. CDR3 residues: CASSKALWDRAPSYGYTF. Here the CDR3 DNA reads TGTGCCAGCAGCAAAGCGCTTTGGGACAGGGCACCCAGCTATGGCTACACCTTC.

The V gene is TRBV5-5, the J gene TRBJ2-3; 10 bases fit TRBD2. The trim removed 8 bases at V and 0 bases at J, leaving 9 bases unmatched. Germline CDR1 SGHKS, CDR2 YYEKEE (reference sequence). The CDR3 loop spans 16 amino acids. The DNA for the CDR3 is TGTGCCAGTAGCCTTCAAGCGGGGGGGAGCACAGATACGCAGTATTTT. It specifies CASSLQAGGSTDTQYF.

The rearrangement links TRBV4-3 to TRBJ1-5, with 12 bases matching TRBD1. Germline CDR1 reads LGHNA; CDR2 reads YSLEER. J gave up 6 bases and V 0 bases, and 12 bases lay outside the gene matches. This CDR3 contains 19 residues. In DNA, the CDR3 is TGCGCCAGCAGCCAAGATATTTCGGGACAGGGGGCTCGAAGTCAGCCCCAGCATTTT. Its translation is CASSQDISGQGARSQPQHF.

J is TRBJ2-5 and V is TRBV27; maybe TRBD1 (6 bases). V lost 5 bases and J lost 1, with 11 bases in between. In germline, CDR1 is MNHEY, CDR2 SMNVEV (reference sequence). This CDR3 has 14 amino acids. The CDR3 DNA follows: TGTGCCAGCAGTCTCGACAGGACCCAAGAGACCCAGTACTTC. It encodes CASSLDRTQETQYF.

This clone showed up just once. The gene calls are TRBV9 and TRBJ2-3; D is undetermined. Germline assignment: CDR1 SGDLS and CDR2 YYNGEE. The CDR3 sequence is 16 residues long. Trimming pared 0 bases from V and 4 bases from J, leaving 15 bases between. The CDR3 region has the DNA TGTGCCAGCAGCGTAGATCAAACGAACATTCCAGATACGCAGTATTTT. Translation: CASSVDQTNIPDTQYF. Using reference TRBV9 and TRBJ2-3 for the parts outside the CDR3, the full variable domain is DSGVTQTPKHLITATGQRVTLRCSPRSGDLSVYWYQQSLDQGLQFLIQYYNGEERAKGNILERFSAQQFPDLHSELNLSSLELGDSALYFCASSVDQTNIPDTQYFGPGTRLTVL.

This rearrangement joins TRBV2 to TRBJ2-3; D possibly corresponds to TRBD2 (7 bases). Germline CDR1 reads SNHLY; CDR2 reads FYNNEI. The V gene lost 6 bases and the J gene lost 6 bases, with 16 bases spanning the gap. This CDR3 comprises 14 residues. The CDR3 reads CASRTFGGRDTQYF. CDR3 in DNA: TGTGCCAGCAGGACCTTCGGGGGGCGTGATACGCAGTATTTT.

The chain couples TRBV7-9 to TRBJ2-7; D unclear. CDR3 size: 12 residues. Trimming removed 5 bases from V and 6 bases from J, with 11 bases in between. In germline, CDR1 is SEHNR, CDR2 FQNEAQ (reference sequence). CDR3 in DNA: TGTGCCAGCAGCGAGTCTTCTACCGAGCAGTACTTC. Translated: CASSESSTEQYF.

The chain is built from TRBV18 and TRBJ1-4, with a possible D match to TRBD1 (5 bases). The CDR3 consists of 16 residues. With 3 bases removed from V and 2 bases from J, the gap between germline ends came to 13 bases. The germline CDR1 and CDR2 sequences are KGHSH and LQKENI. This CDR3 is CASSPARAPTNEKLFF. CDR3 in DNA: TGTGCCAGCTCACCGGCCAGGGCCCCTACTAATGAAAAACTGTTTTTT.

The chain recombines TRBV6-1 with TRBJ2-1; 13 nucleotides match TRBD2. Germline CDR1 and CDR2: MNHNS and SASEGT. Trimming removed 4 bases from V and 6 bases from J; junction bases left unmatched: 0. There are 14 residues in the CDR3. The CDR3 reads CASSGLAGGNEQFF. The CDR3 DNA reads as TGTGCCAGCAGTGGACTAGCGGGGGGCAATGAGCAGTTCTTC.

The chain is built from TRBV7-8 and TRBJ1-5; D gene unclear. Germline loops: CDR1 SGHVS, CDR2 FQNEAQ. This CDR3 comprises 12 residues. The V and J ends lost 7 bases and 6 bases respectively, with 10 bases between them. CDR3 DNA: TGTGCCAGCACCGAGAGAGGTCAGCCCCAGCATTTT. It encodes CASTERGQPQHF. Full variable domain (outside the CDR3, taken from reference TRBV7-8 and TRBJ1-5): GAGVSQSPRYKVAKRGQDVALRCDPISGHVSLFWYQQALGQGPEFLTYFQNEAQLDKSGLPSDRFFAERPEGSVSTLKIQRTQQEDSAVYLCASTERGQPQHFGDGTRLSIL.

The J gene is TRBJ2-2, the V gene TRBV7-3, with 13 bases fitting TRBD2. CDR3 length: 15 amino acids. Germline CDR1 and CDR2: SGHTA and FQGTGA. The ends lost 5 bases at V and 9 bases at J; junction bases unmatched: 6. The CDR3 loop is CASSPTSGGLRELFF. In nucleotides, the CDR3 is TGTGCCAGCAGCCCGACTAGCGGGGGGCTCCGGGAGCTGTTTTTT.

This rearrangement joins TRBV9 to TRBJ2-2; 11 bases line up with TRBD1. Germline V gives CDR1 SGDLS, CDR2 YYNGEE. The CDR3 consists of 16 residues. V lost 4 bases and J lost 6; bases outside the gene matches: 8. CDR3 in DNA: TGTGCCAGCAGCCCTTCCGGACAGGGGGCTTCCGGGGAGCTGTTTTTT. Translation: CASSPSGQGASGELFF.

This clone was observed a single time. This chain joins TRBV15 and TRBJ2-2; 11 positions agree with TRBD2. Germline assignment: CDR1 LNHNV and CDR2 YYDKDF (reference sequence). V lost 2 bases, J lost 6 bases, and 8 bases stayed unmatched. CDR3 length equals 17 residues. The chain's CDR3 is CATSRPTASGRSGELFF. For the CDR3, the DNA is TGTGCCACCAGCAGACCGACTGCTAGCGGGAGGTCCGGGGAGCTGTTTTTT. Based on the CDR3 plus reference TRBV15 and TRBJ2-2, the full variable domain is DAMVIQNPRYQVTQFGKPVTLSCSQTLNHNVMYWYQQKSSQAPKLLFHYYDKDFNNEADTPDNFQSRRPNTSFCFLDIRSPGLGDTAMYLCATSRPTASGRSGELFFGEGSRLTVL.